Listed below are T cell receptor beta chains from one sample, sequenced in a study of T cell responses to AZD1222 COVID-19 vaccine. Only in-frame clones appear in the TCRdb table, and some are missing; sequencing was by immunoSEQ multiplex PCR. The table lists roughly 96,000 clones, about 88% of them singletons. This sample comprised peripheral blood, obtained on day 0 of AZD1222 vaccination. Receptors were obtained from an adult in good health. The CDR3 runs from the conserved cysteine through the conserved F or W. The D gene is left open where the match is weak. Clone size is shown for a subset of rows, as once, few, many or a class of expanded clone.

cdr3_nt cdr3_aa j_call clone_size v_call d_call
TGCAGTGCTAGAGTCGTACCTGAGCAGTTCTTC CSARVVPEQFF TRBJ2-1 . TRBV20-1 .
TGTGCCAGCAGTCAGGGGACCTCCTACGAGCAGTACTTC CASSQGTSYEQYF TRBJ2-7 . TRBV6-2/TRBV6-3 .
TGTGCCAGCACCAGCCCGCGGGAAGGGGGCACTGAAGCTTTCTTT CASTSPREGGTEAFF TRBJ1-1 once TRBV6-5 .
TGTGCCAGCAGCCAGGGCACGGGGGGCTATAATTCACCCCTCCACTTT CASSQGTGGYNSPLHF TRBJ1-6 . TRBV7-3 .
TGTGCCAGCAGTGGGAGGGGAGGGGGATACAATGAGCAGTTCTTC CASSGRGGGYNEQFF TRBJ2-1 . TRBV9 .
TGTGCCAGCAGTTCATATAACTATGGCTACACCTTC CASSSYNYGYTF TRBJ1-2 few TRBV5-4 .
TGTGCCAGCAGCGACGACAGGGGCTACGACTATGGCTACACCTTC CASSDDRGYDYGYTF TRBJ1-2 once TRBV9 TRBD1
TGTGCCAGCAAGCTCCTAGACGCTGAAGCTTTCTTT CASKLLDAEAFF TRBJ1-1 once TRBV13 .
TGTGCCAGCAGCCCTAGGGGGGGGAAGTACAATGAGCAGTTCTTC CASSPRGGKYNEQFF TRBJ2-1 . TRBV9 .
TGTGCCAGCAGGAGACTAGCGGGGGGTAGCGGCCAGTACTTC CASRRLAGGSGQYF TRBJ2-5 . TRBV2 TRBD2
TGCAGTGCTAGTCTAATCGGGACTAGCGGGGCCTCCTACAATGAGCAGTTCTTC CSASLIGTSGASYNEQFF TRBJ2-1 . TRBV20-1 TRBD2
TGTGCCAGCAGCGAGGGACAGGGTGCTCAGCCCCAGCATTTT CASSEGQGAQPQHF TRBJ1-5 once TRBV2 TRBD1
TGTGCCAGCAGCTCCCCGAACGACACGAGCACTGAAGCTTTCTTT CASSSPNDTSTEAFF TRBJ1-1 once TRBV13 .
TGTGCCAGCACCCCTGCGGGGCAAGAGACCCAGTACTTC CASTPAGQETQYF TRBJ2-5 . TRBV13 .
TGTGCCAGCACCGAAAGGGGTTTCTCTGGGGCCAACGTCCTGACTTTC CASTERGFSGANVLTF TRBJ2-6 . TRBV7-8 .
TGTGCCAGCAGCGTATCGGGTTATAGCAATCAGCCCCAGCATTTT CASSVSGYSNQPQHF TRBJ1-5 . TRBV9 .
TGCGCCAGCAGCCAAGATTACGGAACTAACTATGGCTACACCTTC CASSQDYGTNYGYTF TRBJ1-2 . TRBV4-3 .
TGTGCCAGCAGCTCCCGACTAGCGGGGGATAAAGAGACCCAGTACTTC CASSSRLAGDKETQYF TRBJ2-5 . TRBV13 TRBD2
TGTGCCAGCAGCTTTGGCCAACAAGAGACCCAGTACTTC CASSFGQQETQYF TRBJ2-5 . TRBV5-4 .
TGTGCCACCAGTGACCGAATGGGTGAAGCTTTCTTT CATSDRMGEAFF TRBJ1-1 . TRBV24-1 .
TGTGCCAGCAGCCTGTGGGAGGTCTACTCTGGAAACACCATATATTTT CASSLWEVYSGNTIYF TRBJ1-3 few TRBV5-6 .
TGTGCCAGCAGCGAGCGGGGGGGCCCCGAGACCCAGTACTTC CASSERGGPETQYF TRBJ2-5 . TRBV6-5 TRBD2
TGTGCCAGCAGCGCGAAGGAGGGGCAGGACGACACCGGGGAGCTGTTTTTT CASSAKEGQDDTGELFF TRBJ2-2 . TRBV7-9 .
TGTGCCAGCAGCTCGGGGTGGACAGCTAACTATGGCTACACCTTC CASSSGWTANYGYTF TRBJ1-2 . TRBV7-8 .
TGTGCCTGGAGTGATAATGGGGGCGGGAACACTGAAGCTTTCTTT CAWSDNGGGNTEAFF TRBJ1-1 . TRBV30 .
TGTGCCTGGAGTGTACGTGGCACTCACTACGAGCAGTACTTC CAWSVRGTHYEQYF TRBJ2-7 . TRBV30 .
TGCGCCAGTTCAGCGGGGGGCCAACAAGAGACCCAGTACTTC CASSAGGQQETQYF TRBJ2-5 . TRBV5-1 TRBD2
TGTGCCAGCAGCTCGTCTAGTGGAACCTACAATGAGCAGTTCTTC CASSSSSGTYNEQFF TRBJ2-1 once TRBV7-9 .
TGTGCCAGCGGACAGACTGATTACGTGGAAGGCTACACCTTC CASGQTDYVEGYTF TRBJ1-2 . TRBV2 .
TGCGCCAGCAGCTCCCGGCGGCAGGACACCGGGGAGCTGTTTTTT CASSSRRQDTGELFF TRBJ2-2 . TRBV5-1 .
TGTGCCAGCAGTTCCGGACAGGGAGGAAAAAACATTCAGTACTTC CASSSGQGGKNIQYF TRBJ2-4 . TRBV6-5 TRBD1
TGTGCCAGCAGCCAGCCAGGGGGACGGCAGTACTTC CASSQPGGRQYF TRBJ2-7 . TRBV14 TRBD1
TGTGCCAGCAGCGTAGAGATGGGAATCTATGGCTACACCTTC CASSVEMGIYGYTF TRBJ1-2 once TRBV9 .
TGTGCCAGCAGCTTCCTCAGGGGGCTAGGGGAAAAACTGTTTTTT CASSFLRGLGEKLFF TRBJ1-4 . TRBV7-2 TRBD1
TGTGCCAGCAGCTCGTTAGGAGCTAACTATGGCTACACCTTC CASSSLGANYGYTF TRBJ1-2 once TRBV7-9 .
TGTGCCAGCAGCTTAGCGCGATTGGGGGTGAACACTGAAGCTTTCTTT CASSLARLGVNTEAFF TRBJ1-1 . TRBV7-8 .
TGTGCCAGCAGTTACGGAGGAATGAACACTGAAGCTTTCTTT CASSYGGMNTEAFF TRBJ1-1 . TRBV6-5 .
TGTGCCAGCAGCCAAGGGACAGGTAACGCAGGTTATCAGCCCCAGCATTTT CASSQGTGNAGYQPQHF TRBJ1-5 . TRBV3-1/TRBV3-2 TRBD1
TGTGACCCCAGTGATTTGGCCACGGCGGGTGGGCAGATATCCGGAAACACCATATATTTT CDPSDLATAGGQISGNTIYF TRBJ1-3 . TRBV24-1 .